This T cell receptor beta chain originates from a study of long-term antiretroviral therapy in people with HIV (dated by TCRdb to 2022 to 2024). For context, the study as a whole: The earliest samples were collected about a decade before the 2015 WHO recommendation for immediate ART, when ART was typically delayed until CD4 counts fell. This retrospective serial study examined whether starting ART and sustained HIV suppression were associated with changes in the composition and diversity of the TRB repertoire in peripheral blood. A total of over 150 cryopreserved PBMC samples came from a few dozen adults with confirmed HIV infection and were collected serially over a mean of approximately six years (range 1-12). About 35% of the 30 participants with HIV were female. No cross-contamination during QIAcube processing turned up in test extractions that ran a monoclonal T-cell line alongside 25 to 35 polyclonal samples.

The immunoSEQ hsTCRB v3.0 assay was used at survey level resolution for TRB variable region sequencing. The targeted TRB sequencing depth was roughly 35,000-50,000 T-cell genomes per sample. TRB libraries were pooled and sequenced on an Illumina MiSeq using a v3 150-cycle kit. Concerning the study's data processing: Repertoire analysis was performed in R inside a reproducible Nextflow workflow that covered QC, data transformation and analysis. LymphoSeq2, an R package for exploring AIRR-Seq data, was used to implement custom analyses. A few samples that yielded fewer than 5000 total TRB sequences were excluded, so that more than 150 HIV repertoires were analyzed. Of the approximately 190 retained HIV repertoires, about 60 were collected before and around 130 after ART initiation. Each repertoire was downsampled to 5000 TRB nucleotide sequences, and summary statistics were averaged across 100 downsampling iterations. TRB sequences were retained for analysis only if CDR3 regions of at least seven amino acids were present. Diversity was measured with a Shannon entropy-derived clonality score and the Gini coefficient. In repertoire networks, the top 5000 CDR3 amino acid sequences were linked whenever an edit distance of one separated two sequences. Antigen specificity groups and MHC restriction were predicted for TRB CDR3 amino acid sequences with GLIPH2. To flag known CMV, EBV, HIV or tissue antigen associations, CDR3 amino acid sequences were matched against VDJdb and McPAS-TCR. Pre-ART, post-ART and control groups were compared with Wilcoxon signed-rank tests and Holm-Bonferroni correction. Drawn from immuneACCESS, this table holds only the in-frame rearrangements with V and J called that TCRdb kept. Clones are partly lost; checked studies trace under half to an unresolved V gene and leave the rest unexplained. V, J and clone size derive from that table, while D and trimming were established from the DNA sequence. This sample has 25,000 to 35,000 clones in its table, and 86% of those were observed once. Jointly, the top ten make up 4.8% of the sample.

To be included, a participant needed at least one PBMC sample from before ART initiation plus at least two post-ART samples. Every participant with HIV received treatment in the United States of America. Cryopreserved samples of about 1-10 million PBMC were thawed and washed before DNA extraction. At the time of the earliest PBMC sample, participants with HIV were aged between 23 and 54 years. PBMC samples were contributed by each participant from 1-4 timepoints before ART initiation and 2-8 timepoints after ART initiation, with a median of 7 samples. Serial HIV viral load, CD4+ T-cell count, ART history and demographic data were obtained for every participant. Using a Qiagen kit on a QIAcube, genomic DNA was extracted from unsorted PBMC, with samples processed in batches of 12. From the germline V gene, CDR1 is MGHDK and CDR2 is SYGVNS. The CDR3 holds 13 amino acids from the cysteine to the phenylalanine. Left in the record is the CDR3 DNA by itself, 39 bases read in frame from the first base. Clipping removes 6 bases from V and 4 bases from J, with 1 as the unmatched junction base count.

General findings and caveats noted by the study authors: Compared with controls, HIV repertoires had narrower CDR3 length ranges, and the network structure pointed to an antigen-experienced repertoire that shifted only slightly toward naive after ART. The samples were dated from about 2003 to 2017, and the ART regimens that were used may be less effective than current ART regimens. Starting ART was linked to a significant rise in TRB diversity, yet even with long-term ART the diversity remained significantly lower than in transplant donor controls. The repertoire was dominated across all time points by expanded TRB clones identified before ART initiation, although this dominance was seen to fluctuate and to decrease in many PLHIV after ART. Owing to limited PBMC availability, only the TCR beta chain was sequenced, without alpha chain pairing. No data were available on ART adherence, viral resistance or therapy changes, limiting inferences about post-ART repertoire changes. Because pre-ART samples had limited cell numbers, unsorted PBMC were profiled rather than sorted CD4+ and CD8+ T cells.

Remarks on this clone: This clone's antigen is unknown. The sample holds no much larger clone one base away, and base qualities are not on file.

The chain was built from TRBV25-1 and TRBJ1-4, and 8 junction bases match TRBD1. This TCR came from a woman between 25 and 40 years old with HIV. The sequencing here drew on unsorted PBMCs, taken 0.8 years after starting antiretroviral therapy. The nucleotide sequence reads as follows: TGTGCCAGCAGCACAGGGGGTAATGAAAAACTGTTTTTT. The resulting protein is CASSTGGNEKLFF.